The 29 T cell receptor beta chains reported below all come from one sample, sequenced in a study of shared clonotypes between healthy human individuals. This table comes from immunoSEQ multiplex PCR, and its TCRdb copy is limited to in-frame clones, with some not included. This sample has about a million clones, with around 80% found just once. Sequencing was performed on memory CD4+ T cells sorted from blood. Stated subset: CD45RA-negative fraction. Receptors originate from a man between 18 and 29 years old in good health.

This clone was detected only a few times. V gene TRBV25-1 combines with J gene TRBJ1-6; the D is unclear. Deletions cut 1 base from V and 6 bases from J, with 10 bases between. Germline CDR1 MGHDK, CDR2 SYGVNS. The CDR3 is 15 amino acids. CDR3 nucleotide sequence: TGTGCCAGCAGTGAATTGGCCTCGGGTAATTCACCCCTCCACTTT. This encodes CASSELASGNSPLHF.

The chain joins TRBV7-9 to TRBJ2-5; either TRBD1 or TRBD2 may fit D (5 bases each). The CDR3 runs 18 residues. Germline loops: CDR1 SEHNR, CDR2 FQNEAQ (reference sequence). The V gene lost 5 bases and the J gene lost 4 bases, with 26 bases spanning the gap. CDR3 nucleotide sequence: TGTGCCAGCAGCCCAGAGGGGTTCGGGGCAGGGCCACGAGAGACCCAGTACTTC. This translates into CASSPEGFGAGPRETQYF.

The table lists this clone with a few counts. The rearrangement joins TRBV7-6 to TRBJ1-1; D is possibly TRBD1 (6 bases). Germline-derived CDR1 and CDR2 are SGHVS and FNYEAQ. V gave up 1 base and J gave up 4 bases, with 13 bases separating them. There are 15 residues in the CDR3. CDR3 nucleotides: TGTGCCAGCAGCTTAGAGGGGGGCTGGGGCACTGAAGCTTTCTTT. Protein: CASSLEGGWGTEAFF.

The chain links TRBV6-6 to TRBJ2-2; D may correspond to TRBD1 or TRBD2 (5 bases each). Trimming removed 2 bases from V and 6 bases from J, with 16 bases in between. Looked up from germline, CDR1 is MNHNY and CDR2 is SVGAGI (reference sequence). The CDR3 runs to 16 residues. CDR3 DNA: TGTGCCAGCAGTTACCCTTCGGGGTCAGGGCCCGGGGAGCTGTTTTTT. Protein product: CASSYPSGSGPGELFF.

Points on this clone: Other DNA sequences in this specimen translate into the identical CDR3. The rearrangement uses TRBV6-5 and TRBJ1-2; the D gene is possibly TRBD1 (6 bases). V was pared by 4 bases and J by 2 bases, with 8 bases between. CDR1 is MNHEY and CDR2 is SVGAGI in the germline V gene. This CDR3 region has 13 residues. CDR3: CASSSGGNYGYTF. CDR3 DNA sequence: TGTGCCAGCAGTTCGGGGGGCAACTATGGCTACACCTTC.

This chain links TRBV2 with TRBJ1-5; D remains ambiguous. Germline CDR1 and CDR2: SNHLY and FYNNEI. V lost 1 base and J 1 base, leaving 8 bases between the germline ends. This CDR3 spans 15 amino acids. CDR3 sequence (DNA): TGTGCCAGCAGTGAAGGGGGAGGAAGCAATCAGCCCCAGCATTTT. It encodes CASSEGGGSNQPQHF.

In its sample, this clone was seen once. The V and J genes are TRBV30 and TRBJ1-3; 7 bases match TRBD1. Trimming took 7 bases from V and 4 from J; bases not matched to a gene: 10. The CDR3 is 14 residues long. Germline-derived CDR1 and CDR2 are GTSNPN and SVGIG (reference sequence). Written as DNA, the CDR3 is TGTGCCTCTCGACAGGGAAATGCCGGAAACACCATATATTTT. Its protein is CASRQGNAGNTIYF.

Worth noting for this clone: At the DNA level, this CDR3 is encoded by other sequences in the same sample as well. The chain joins TRBV30 to TRBJ2-1; 7 bases agree with TRBD2. The V gene end was trimmed by 2 bases and the J gene end by 9 bases; junction bases not matched to a gene: 1. CDR3 length: 11 amino acids. The germline gives CDR1 GTSNPN, CDR2 SVGIG (reference sequence). In DNA form, the CDR3 reads TGTGCCTGGAGTTCGGGGGGTGAGCAGTTCTTC. Its protein is CAWSSGGEQFF. Full variable domain (remainder filled in from reference TRBV30 and TRBJ2-1): SQTIHQWPATLVQPVGSPLSLECTVEGTSNPNLYWYRQAAGRGLQLLFYSVGIGQISSEVPQNLSASRPQDRQFILSSKKLLLSDSGFYLCAWSSGGEQFFGPGTRLTVL.

The chain uses TRBV4-3 and TRBJ2-3, with 9 bases identical to TRBD2. The CDR3 totals 15 residues. The V gene's germline CDR1 is LGHNA and CDR2 YSLEER. The trim removed 4 bases at V and 3 bases at J, leaving 5 bases unmatched. In DNA form, the CDR3 reads TGCGCCAGCAGCCGACTAGCGGCACTGACAGATACGCAGTATTTT. This sequence encodes CASSRLAALTDTQYF.

V and J are TRBV29-1 and TRBJ2-4; perhaps TRBD2 as D (6 bases). Germline V gene lookup returns CDR1 SQVTM and CDR2 ANQGSEA. Trimming pared 3 bases from V and 6 bases from J, leaving 12 bases between. There are 13 residues in the CDR3. The CDR3 nucleotides read TGCAGCGTTGAGGCTAGCGACCGAAACATTCAGTACTTC. Translating gives CSVEASDRNIQYF.

This clone was seen just once. The V and J genes are TRBV19 and TRBJ1-1; D unresolved. This CDR3 is built from 17 residues. The germline gives CDR1 LNHDA, CDR2 SQIVND (reference sequence). V lost 0 bases and J 1 base, leaving 15 bases between the germline ends. The CDR3 is CASSIDLNSRQNTEAFF. The CDR3 DNA follows: TGTGCCAGTAGTATAGATCTGAACAGCCGTCAGAACACTGAAGCTTTCTTT.

This clone was picked up one time. The J gene is TRBJ2-1, the V gene TRBV28, with D possibly being TRBD1 or TRBD2 (6 bases each). CDR3 size: 14 residues. V was pared by 3 bases and J by 2 bases, with 8 bases between. Germline CDR1 and CDR2: MDHEN and SYDVKM. The CDR3 loop reads CASSFGGTYNEQFF. The CDR3 coding sequence is TGTGCCAGCAGTTTCGGGGGCACCTACAATGAGCAGTTCTTC.

The chain is built from TRBV18 and TRBJ2-7; maybe TRBD1 (6 bases). V lost 8 bases and J 4 bases, leaving 15 bases between the germline ends. Germline loops: CDR1 KGHSH, CDR2 LQKENI. CDR3 size: 13 residues. The CDR3 sequence is CASAPGHGYEQYF. The CDR3, as DNA: TGTGCCAGCGCCCCGGGACACGGGTACGAGCAGTACTTC.

V and J are TRBV30 and TRBJ1-5, with 9 bases fitting TRBD1. With V trimmed by 0 bases and J by 2 bases, 8 bases remained unmatched. There are 17 residues in the CDR3. Germline V CDR1 and CDR2: GTSNPN, SVGIG (reference sequence). CDR3 region: CAWSVRGGQGGNQPQHF. Written as DNA, the CDR3 is TGTGCCTGGAGTGTACGAGGGGGACAGGGTGGCAATCAGCCCCAGCATTTT.

This chain uses TRBV5-1 with TRBJ2-2, with D unresolved. The germline V gene has CDR1 SGHRS and CDR2 YFSETQ. The CDR3 length is 14 residues. V lost 0 bases and J lost 8, with 11 bases in between. The CDR3 region has the DNA TGCGCCAGCAGCTTGGATCCCGGGCGAGGGGAGCTGTTTTTT. As protein: CASSLDPGRGELFF.

The chain uses TRBV9 and TRBJ2-5; TRBD2 agrees at 10 bases. The CDR3 covers 16 residues. Trimming at V came to 2 bases and at J to 2 bases, leaving 6 bases not matched to a gene. Per the germline V gene, CDR1 is SGDLS and CDR2 is YYNGEE. Written as DNA, the CDR3 is TGTGCCAGCAGCGTTCGCAGAGCGGGAGGGCAAGAGACCCAGTACTTC. Residues: CASSVRRAGGQETQYF.

The sample holds a few counts of this clone. DNA for the CDR3: TGTGCCAGCAGCTTGGATGGGCTCTCTAATTCACCCCTCCACTTT. Translated: CASSLDGLSNSPLHF. V usage is TRBV5-4 and J usage is TRBJ1-6; D is ambiguous. Germline V CDR1 and CDR2: SGHNT, YYREEE (reference sequence). CDR3 length: 15 residues. The V end lost 0 bases, the J end lost 6 bases, and 10 bases lay between the germline ends. The complete variable domain, with remaining parts taken from reference TRBV5-4 and TRBJ1-6, reads ETGVTQSPTHLIKTRGQQVTLRCSSQSGHNTVSWYQQALGQGPQFIFQYYREEENGRGNFPPRFSGLQFPNYSSELNVNALELDDSALYLCASSLDGLSNSPLHFGNGTRLTVT.

The V gene is TRBV7-2, the J gene TRBJ2-7, with TRBD2 identical over 7 bases. The trim removed 4 bases at V and 3 bases at J, leaving 6 bases unmatched. CDR1 is SGHTA, CDR2 FQGNSA, per germline. The CDR3 has 14 residues. For the CDR3, the DNA is TGTGCCAGCAGCTCCCCGGCGGGAGTCTACGAGCAGTACTTC. Amino acids: CASSSPAGVYEQYF. The full variable domain, rest sourced from reference TRBV7-2 and TRBJ2-7, is GAGVSQSPSNKVTEKGKDVELRCDPISGHTALYWYRQSLGQGLEFLIYFQGNSAPDKSGLPSDRFSAERTGGSVSTLTIQRTQQEDSAVYLCASSSPAGVYEQYFGPGTRLTVT.

The chain's CDR3 is CASSGAQGTSNQPQHF. CDR3 DNA: TGTGCCAGTAGCGGCGCGCAGGGAACTAGCAATCAGCCCCAGCATTTT. J is TRBJ1-5 and V is TRBV19; D may be TRBD1 (5 bases). CDR1 and CDR2 from the germline V gene are LNHDA and SQIVND (reference sequence). V was trimmed by 6 bases and J by 0 bases, leaving 15 bases between them. This CDR3 region has 16 residues.

This chain links TRBV6-1 with TRBJ1-1; no clear D. CDR1 and CDR2 (germline): MNHNS, SASEGT. Trimming removed 4 bases from V and 3 bases from J, with 9 bases in between. The CDR3 totals 13 residues. This chain's CDR3 is CASSGNRYTEAFF. For the CDR3, the DNA is TGTGCCAGCAGTGGCAACAGATACACTGAAGCTTTCTTT.

V and J are TRBV5-1 and TRBJ1-1, with D perhaps matching TRBD1 (6 bases). Per germline, CDR1 SGHRS and CDR2 YFSETQ. The V end was cut by 1 base, the J end by 5 bases, with 12 bases between. The CDR3 runs to 14 residues. As DNA, the CDR3 is TGCGCCAGCAGCTTGAGCCAGGGGCCTACTGAAGCTTTCTTT. It yields the protein CASSLSQGPTEAFF.

The sample holds one count of this clone. The chain carries TRBV2 and TRBJ1-3, with D maybe TRBD1 (5 bases). This CDR3 contains 14 residues. Germline V CDR1 and CDR2: SNHLY, FYNNEI. V was clipped by 6 bases and J by 0 bases, with 9 bases between them. The CDR3 nucleotides read TGTGCCAGCAGCCGGGGGTTCTCTGGAAACACCATATATTTT. Translated, it gives CASSRGFSGNTIYF.

The chain couples TRBV4-3 to TRBJ2-3, with 10 bases that match TRBD2. The trim removed 4 bases at V and 3 bases at J, leaving 13 bases unmatched. This CDR3 is 18 amino acids long. CDR1 is LGHNA and CDR2 is YSLEER in the germline V gene. DNA of the CDR3: TGCGCCAGCAGCCCTTCGGCGGGAGCGGGAGGGTTTACAGATACGCAGTATTTT. It translates to CASSPSAGAGGFTDTQYF.

CDR3 DNA: TGTGCCAGCAGGCCCCAGCAAACTGGAACAGATACGCAGTATTTT. Its translation is CASRPQQTGTDTQYF. The gene calls are TRBV5-4 and TRBJ2-3; the D is unclear. The CDR3 runs 15 residues. Germline CDR1 and CDR2: SGHNT and YYREEE (reference sequence). V was pared by 5 bases and J by 3 bases, with 16 bases between.

The rearrangement uses TRBV30 and TRBJ2-1; D possibly corresponds to TRBD1 (6 bases). CDR3 size: 15 residues. Germline CDR1 reads GTSNPN; CDR2 reads SVGIG (reference sequence). V gave up 0 bases and J gave up 2 bases, with 11 bases separating them. The CDR3 reads CAWSVARGAYNEQFF. The CDR3 DNA follows: TGTGCCTGGAGTGTTGCCAGGGGAGCCTACAATGAGCAGTTCTTC.

The CDR3 loop is CASSLGQIQETQYF. In nucleotides, the CDR3 is TGTGCCAGCAGCTTGGGCCAGATCCAAGAGACCCAGTACTTC. The V and J genes are TRBV5-5 and TRBJ2-5; D gene ambiguous. The length of the CDR3 is 14 residues. Between the trimmed V and J ends, which lost 0 bases and 1 base, there was a span of 7 bases. In germline, CDR1 is SGHKS, CDR2 YYEKEE (reference sequence).

The chain couples TRBV7-9 to TRBJ2-5, with 9 nucleotides matching TRBD1. The junction had 5 bases not matched to a gene; V was cut back by 0 bases and J by 3 bases. This CDR3 comprises 16 residues. CDR1 is SEHNR, CDR2 FQNEAQ, per germline (reference sequence). The CDR3, as DNA: TGTGCCAGCAGCTTAGCGGGGACAGGGACTAAAGAGACCCAGTACTTC. This sequence encodes CASSLAGTGTKETQYF.

The CDR3 reads CASSEVSRRSYEQYF. The CDR3 DNA follows: TGTGCCAGCAGTGAAGTGAGTAGAAGGTCCTACGAGCAGTACTTC. The chain recombines TRBV6-1 with TRBJ2-7; no reliable D call. The V gene's germline CDR1 is MNHNS and CDR2 SASEGT. V was trimmed by 1 base and J by 1 base, leaving 11 bases between them. The CDR3 length is 15 residues.

Of note for this clone: Other DNA sequences in this sample translate to the same CDR3. V and J are TRBV18 and TRBJ1-2, with a tentative D call TRBD1 (5 bases). Germline V gives CDR1 KGHSH, CDR2 LQKENI. V lost 3 bases and J 2 bases, leaving 7 bases between the germline ends. The CDR3 is 13 amino acids. DNA for the CDR3: TGTGCCAGCTCACCGGGGGGGAACTATGGCTACACCTTC. Translation: CASSPGGNYGYTF.